Listed below are T cell receptor beta chains from one sample, sequenced in a study of blood T cell repertoires in COVID-19. Sequenced by immunoSEQ multiplex PCR; TCRdb stores in-frame clones only, minus some. Of a few hundred thousand clones in the sample, around 84% are singletons; the top ten hold 3%. The sequenced sample was peripheral blood. The receptors were gathered from a man aged 55 to 70 with acute or convalescent COVID-19. CDR3s include the opening cysteine and the closing phenylalanine or tryptophan. The D gene is left open where the match is weak. Clone size is given for some rows only: seen once, a few or many times, or a class if the clone is expanded.

j_gene | abundance | d_gene | v_gene | CDR3nt | CDR3aa
TRBJ2-1 | - | - | TRBV27 | TGTGCCAGCAGTTTTGAGGCAGGGGGGCCAGGTGAGCAGTTCTTC | CASSFEAGGPGEQFF
TRBJ2-7 | - | TRBD1 | TRBV28 | TGTGCCAGCAGTTCGATCACCGGGACAGGGGGTCTCTACGAGCAGTACTTC | CASSSITGTGGLYEQYF
TRBJ1-1 | - | - | TRBV12-3/TRBV12-4 | TGTGCCAGCAGTTACAACATGAACACTGAAGCTTTCTTT | CASSYNMNTEAFF
TRBJ2-1 | once | TRBD2 | TRBV19 | TGTGCCAGTAGTCCCGGTGGTAGCGGGGGCCGGGATGAGCAGTTCTTC | CASSPGGSGGRDEQFF
TRBJ2-7 | few | TRBD1 | TRBV19 | TGTGCCAGTAGTTGGACAGGCGGGGAGCAGTACTTC | CASSWTGGEQYF
TRBJ2-1 | - | - | TRBV5-1 | TGCGCCAGCAGCTCCCGTGGCGGGGGCTCCGATGAGCAGTTCTTC | CASSSRGGGSDEQFF
TRBJ2-7 | - | TRBD1 | TRBV28 | TGTGCCAGCAGTCTCGACAGGGTAGGGACCTACGAGCAGTACTTC | CASSLDRVGTYEQYF
TRBJ1-2 | - | TRBD1 | TRBV5-4 | TGTGCCAGCAGCTTGGCCGCGGGGGCAGGGGGCGCTTATGGCTACACCTTC | CASSLAAGAGGAYGYTF
TRBJ2-3 | - | TRBD2 | TRBV5-1 | TGCGCCAGCAGCTCTAGGACGGGGCGGGGGGGGCCCCCAGATACGCAGTATTTT | CASSSRTGRGGPPDTQYF
TRBJ1-5 | - | TRBD1 | TRBV19 | TGTGCCAGTAGTACGACAGGGGGCGGCAATCAGCCCCAGCATTTT | CASSTTGGGNQPQHF
TRBJ2-5 | - | TRBD1 | TRBV4-3 | TGCGCCAGCAGCCGCCAACAGGGGGCAGGGGAGACCCAGTACTTC | CASSRQQGAGETQYF
TRBJ1-5 | - | - | TRBV6-5 | TGTGCCAGCAGTCCTGCAGGTACCCGCAATCAGCCCCAGCATTTT | CASSPAGTRNQPQHF
TRBJ2-4 | - | - | TRBV6-2/TRBV6-3 | TGTGCCAGCAGTTATCCCCCAGGGGCCCGGCCGGGGATTCAGTACTTC | CASSYPPGARPGIQYF
TRBJ2-1 | - | TRBD2 | TRBV2 | TGTGCCAGTACTGATTTAGCGGGGGCCTACAATGAGCAGTTCTTC | CASTDLAGAYNEQFF